The entry below describes one T cell receptor (beta chain). This clonotype counts as medium-sized (0.01 to 0.1%). The antigen this receptor binds is unknown. Base qualities are missing; no much larger clone stands one base away. Sequences LGHNT (CDR1) and FRNRAP (CDR2) are obtained from the germline V gene. V is clipped by 6 bases and J by 2 bases, and the sequence between their germline boundaries is 25 bases long. Including cysteine and phenylalanine, the CDR3 has 18 amino acids. Of the read, only the CDR3 DNA is kept; its 54 bases are in frame from base 1. The data were taken from a study of T cells generated in artificial thymic organoids (dated by TCRdb to about 2017). Background for the entire study: The study compared TCR alpha and beta CDR3 repertoires of CD8 single positive T cells derived from in vitro artificial thymic organoids with the repertoires of thymic and peripheral blood naive CD8 T cells. The displayed repertoire sequencing data were described as being representative of three independent experiments. Findings and caveats that apply to the study as a whole: Physiological TCR clonotype diversity, comparable to that of thymic and blood naive CD8 T cells, was observed in organoid-derived CD8 single positive T cells. Organoid-derived T cells did not show skewed Valpha or Vbeta usage, which argues against unconventional lineages or clonal expansions being dominant.

Artificial thymic organoids were generated by aggregating human HSPCs with MS5 murine stromal cells transduced with human DLL1, and the organoids were cultured at an air-liquid interface. FACS-purified CD34+CD3- hematopoietic stem and progenitor cells depleted of residual T cells were used to seed the organoids. Organoids were cultured in serum-free RB27 medium: RPMI 1640 supplemented with B27, FLT3L, IL-7 and ascorbic acid. Before RNA extraction, CD3+TCRalphabeta+CD8 single positive T cells from both organoids and thymus were sorted by FACS. Total RNA was purified from around 40,000 to 200,000 sorted cells per sample with the RNeasy Micro kit, and quality checked on an Agilent RNA 6000 Nano chip. TCRalpha and TCRbeta libraries were amplified in separate semi-nested PCR reactions using Advantage 2 and reverse primers located in the TRAC or TRBC constant regions. The amount of total RNA used for first-strand cDNA synthesis ranged from about 3 to 500 ng. TCR cDNA libraries were generated by 5'-RACE using the SMARTer PCR cDNA Synthesis kit, with a poly-dT primer for first-strand synthesis. Each semi-nested reverse primer in the constant region carried a 5-nucleotide sample-specific barcode, and the resulting products were cleaned up with the Zymo DNA Clean and Concentrator-5 kit. Up to ten barcoded samples were pooled, ligated to Illumina adaptors and sequenced as 2 x 150 bp paired-end reads on an Illumina MiSeq. In the source study's methods: After demultiplexing, reads were aligned using BLAT against a custom library built from IMGT containing every combination of human TRAV, TRAJ, TRBV, TRBD and TRBJ. The best BLAT hits were picked using pslCDnaFilter (-maxAligns=1, -ignoreIntrons), and custom Perl scripts were used to calculate clonotype frequencies. TCRdb itself trimmed the public reads at Q25 with fastp, ran MiXCR and retained productive beta chains. For every CDR3 protein sequence, its rows merge into one entry that carries the most common genes and DNA. Clone size and V and J calls follow TCRdb, not the original study. The sample table holds over 7,000 distinct CDR3 sequences, of which 20% to 30% were seen once. Jointly, the top ten make up 3% to 3.5% of the sample.

The TCR was taken from a human donor who gave cord blood stem cells for thymic organoid culture, a cardiac surgery patient who gave postnatal thymus, or a blood donor (not recorded which). Specimen: naive CD8+ T cells grown in artificial thymic organoids from cord blood stem and progenitor cells. The cell subset or site label here, explained by the study, means: CD3+TCRalphabeta+CD8SP T cells; for blood, CD45RO-CCR7+ naive CD8+ T cells. In this chain, TRBV12-5 is recombined with TRBJ1-1; a weak D assignment points to TRBD1 (5 bases agree). CDR3 protein: CASGTPLCRGAGNTEAFF. Here is the DNA: TGTGCTAGTGGCACGCCCCTCTGTCGAGGGGCCGGTAACACTGAAGCTTTCTTT.